This passage covers 15 T cell receptor beta chains from one sample sequenced in a study of Graves' ophthalmopathy and Graves' hyperthyroidism. From RNA, the CDR3 regions of TCR beta chains were amplified and sequenced. An opening RT-PCR round employed HTBI primers and preceded a second-round multiplex PCR. One entry per CDR3 protein results from TCRdb running MiXCR on the multiplex PCR reads. This sample carries hundreds of thousands of distinct CDR3 sequences, approximately 40% of them seen once, and the ten largest clones take 44%. Sequenced input: peripheral blood. The receptors originated from an adult man with Graves' ophthalmopathy.

This sequence joins TRBV7-9 and TRBJ2-7; D gene unclear. This CDR3 is built from 15 residues. Per the germline V gene, CDR1 is SEHNR and CDR2 is FQNEAQ (reference sequence). Deletions cut 5 bases from V and 4 bases from J, with 18 bases between. The CDR3 nucleotides read TGTGCCAGCAGCCGCATTTTACATTGGGATTACGAGCAGTACTTC. Protein sequence: CASSRILHWDYEQYF.

This clonotype was observed many times. J is TRBJ1-1 and V is TRBV10-3; D call uncertain. The V and J ends lost 3 bases and 1 base respectively, with 15 bases between them. From germline, CDR1 is ENHRY and CDR2 SYGVKD. The CDR3 extends over 16 amino acids. The CDR3 region is CAISDPLEGGNTEAFF. The CDR3 DNA sequence: TGTGCCATCAGTGACCCCCTAGAAGGAGGGAACACTGAAGCTTTCTTT.

With regard to this clonotype: A much larger clone is a single base away; this may be a read error. The chain is built from TRBV25-1 and TRBJ1-4, with D perhaps matching TRBD1 (6 bases). CDR1 and CDR2 from the germline V gene are MGHDK and SYGVNS. The CDR3 has 14 residues. DNA of the CDR3: TGTGCCAGCAGTGTAACGGGACATCCGGAAAAACCGTTTTTT. This gives the protein CASSVTGHPEKPFF.

This clonotype was seen at least ten times. This rearrangement joins TRBV7-9 to TRBJ1-4; D gene ambiguous. CDR1 is SEHNR and CDR2 is FQNEAQ in the germline V gene (reference sequence). The germline V and J ends were trimmed by 4 bases and 4 bases, with 7 bases remaining between them. CDR3 size: 13 residues. The CDR3 region is CASSSHRNEKLFF. The DNA of the CDR3 is TGTGCCAGCAGCTCTCACCGTAATGAAAAACTGTTTTTT.

This clonotype was seen a single time. The chain has TRBV20-1 and TRBJ2-5, with 8 bases lining up with TRBD2. V lost 6 bases, J lost 6 bases, and 12 bases stayed unmatched. The CDR3 is 14 residues long. Germline values: CDR1 DFQATT, CDR2 SNEGSKA (reference sequence). The CDR3 bases are TGCAGTGCGTGCCCAGGCGGGGGGCAACAGACCCAGTACTTC. It codes for CSACPGGGQQTQYF.

This rearrangement joins TRBV10-3 to TRBJ1-6; D is undetermined. V was trimmed by 4 bases and J by 9 bases, leaving 10 bases between them. The germline V gene encodes CDR1 ENHRY and CDR2 SYGVKD. The CDR3 sequence is 13 residues long. The CDR3 nucleotides are TGTGCCATCAGTGCGGGCGGTGGTTCACCCCTCCACTTT. It specifies CAISAGGGSPLHF.

The rearrangement links TRBV7-9 to TRBJ2-2; no clear D gene. The germline V and J ends were trimmed by 5 bases and 7 bases, with 17 bases remaining between them. This CDR3 is built from 15 residues. Germline V gene lookup returns CDR1 SEHNR and CDR2 FQNEAQ (reference sequence). DNA of the CDR3: TGTGCCAGCAGCCCCCTGCTGACATCCTTCGGGGAGCTGTTTTTT. Translation gives CASSPLLTSFGELFF.

The chain employs TRBV20-1 and TRBJ1-2, with D unclear. Trimming removed 6 bases at V and 4 bases at J, with 9 bases between. This CDR3 has 11 residues. From germline, CDR1 is DFQATT and CDR2 SNEGSKA (reference sequence). CDR3 sequence: CSAAGTYGYTF. For the CDR3, the DNA is TGCAGTGCAGCAGGCACCTATGGCTACACCTTC.

The CDR3 DNA sequence: TGTGCCATCAGTGAGTCAGTTGGGACAGGGATTCGTGGCTACACCTTC. It translates to CAISESVGTGIRGYTF. V usage is TRBV10-3 and J usage is TRBJ1-2, with 9 bases fitting TRBD1. With 0 bases clipped from V and 7 bases from J, the junction kept 9 bases outside the gene matches. CDR1 ENHRY and CDR2 SYGVKD come from the germline V gene. This CDR3 region has 16 residues.

The table lists this clonotype with many counts. The chain recombines TRBV7-8 with TRBJ1-2; D remains ambiguous. CDR3 length equals 15 residues. Deletions cut 1 base from V and 5 bases from J, with 14 bases between. Germline V gene data show CDR1 as SGHVS and CDR2 as FQNEAQ. The CDR3 region is CASSLVRADEYGYTF. DNA of the CDR3: TGTGCCAGCAGCTTAGTTCGGGCAGACGAATATGGCTACACCTTC.

The V and J genes are TRBV20-1 and TRBJ2-7; D possibly corresponds to TRBD2 (6 bases). V was clipped by 0 bases and J by 2 bases, with 17 bases between them. The CDR3 is 16 amino acids. The germline CDR1 and CDR2 sequences are DFQATT and SNEGSKA (reference sequence). The CDR3 DNA is TGCAGTGCTAGAGATCGGAGGGCGGGACTGACCTACGAGCAGTACTTC. Encoded protein: CSARDRRAGLTYEQYF.

This clonotype was detected only once. The V call is TRBV12-3 or TRBV12-4, the J call TRBJ2-7; 7 positions match TRBD1. The ends lost 2 bases at V and 2 bases at J; junction bases unmatched: 3. This CDR3 comprises 14 residues. The CDR3 loop reads CASSLKTGPYEQYF. The CDR3 nucleotides read TGTGCCAGCAGTTTAAAGACAGGGCCCTACGAGCAGTACTTC.

This clonotype was seen ten or more times. The rearrangement links TRBV7-9 to TRBJ2-5; D is ambiguous. V gave up 4 bases and J gave up 5 bases, with 5 bases separating them. The CDR3 runs 11 residues. Germline loops: CDR1 SEHNR, CDR2 FQNEAQ (reference sequence). CDR3 DNA: TGTGCCAGCAGCTACCCGGAGACCCAGTACTTC. Translating it yields CASSYPETQYF.

The chain combines TRBV5-5 with TRBJ2-7, with TRBD2 matching over 11 bases. Trimming removed 3 bases from V and 7 bases from J; junction bases left unmatched: 12. Germline CDR1 is SGHKS and CDR2 is YYEKEE (reference sequence). CDR3 length: 16 amino acids. This CDR3 is CASSSGLAVSTGEQYF. The CDR3 DNA follows: TGTGCCAGCAGCTCGGGACTAGCGGTATCAACGGGGGAGCAGTACTTC.

About this clonotype: An end of the junction differs from the germline gene, which may be a read error. The chain joins TRBV7-7 to TRBJ2-5; possibly TRBD1 for D (6 bases). Germline CDR1 reads SSHAT; CDR2 reads FNYEAQ (reference sequence). CDR3 length equals 13 residues. DNA for the CDR3: TGTGCTAGCAGCCCCGGACCCGGACAGCCCCAGTACTTC. This translates into CASSPGPGQPQYF.